These 20 T cell receptor beta chains came from one sample sequenced in a study of Ad26.COV2.S vaccination and SARS-CoV-2 variants. The table came from immunoSEQ multiplex PCR; TCRdb's copy has only in-frame clones and leaves some out. The sample has fewer than 400,000 clones, 85% to 90% seen once. Documented treatment: around 19 received Ad26.COV2.S at low or high dose, single or two shots; about 5 received placebo; per-sample allocation not given. It was on day 63 after the first vaccine or placebo injection that samples were taken. The material sequenced was peripheral blood, taken in a trial of Ad26.COV2.S vaccine versus placebo. The receptors derive from a person aged 18-65 years who received the Ad26.COV2.S COVID-19 vaccine or a placebo.

The J gene is TRBJ2-3, the V gene TRBV7-6, with TRBD1 matching 7 bases. This CDR3 is built from 14 residues. Germline V lookup: CDR1 SGHVS, CDR2 FNYEAQ. Germline trimming cut 4 bases from V and 4 bases from J; bases unmatched to any gene: 5. CDR3 loop: CASSYTGAPDTQYF. Here the CDR3 DNA reads TGTGCCAGCAGCTACACAGGGGCCCCAGATACGCAGTATTTT.

V and J are TRBV19 and TRBJ1-2, with no clear D. Between the trimmed V and J ends, which lost 3 bases and 4 bases, there was a span of 6 bases. CDR3 length: 12 amino acids. Germline V CDR1 and CDR2: LNHDA, SQIVND (reference sequence). DNA for the CDR3: TGTGCCAGTAGTATGGTAACCTATGGCTACACCTTC. Its translation is CASSMVTYGYTF.

J is TRBJ2-3 and V is TRBV7-2; weak D call: TRBD1 (5 bases). The germline gives CDR1 SGHTA, CDR2 FQGNSA. CDR3 length equals 15 residues. V gave up 5 bases and J gave up 1 base, with 13 bases separating them. CDR3 nucleotides: TGTGCCAGCAGCAAAACAGGAGTGGGCACAGATACGCAGTATTTT. Amino acid sequence: CASSKTGVGTDTQYF.

The chain has TRBV6-5 and TRBJ2-7; TRBD1 is a possible D gene (7 bases). The CDR3 has 15 residues. Germline V gene lookup returns CDR1 MNHEY and CDR2 SVGAGI. Trimming removed 6 bases from V and 3 bases from J, with 18 bases in between. The CDR3 DNA is TGTGCCAGCAGGGCCTTCAGCAGGGGGGACTACGAGCAGTACTTC. Residues: CASRAFSRGDYEQYF.

V is TRBV13 and J is TRBJ2-1; tentative D call: TRBD1 (5 bases). Germline CDR1 PRHDT, CDR2 FYEKMQ (reference sequence). The V and J ends lost 3 bases and 4 bases respectively, with 13 bases between them. CDR3 length: 15 residues. In DNA form, the CDR3 reads TGTGCCAGCAGCTTCGGGCAGGGTGATTACAATGAGCAGTTCTTC. Residues: CASSFGQGDYNEQFF.

This sequence joins TRBV2 and TRBJ1-4; D remains ambiguous. V was cut by 6 bases and J by 0 bases, with 20 bases left in between. The CDR3 runs 18 residues. Germline V gene data show CDR1 as SNHLY and CDR2 as FYNNEI. The CDR3 spells CASRESKVSLATNEKLFF. The CDR3 DNA reads TGTGCCAGCAGGGAGTCGAAAGTTTCGCTCGCAACTAATGAAAAACTGTTTTTT.

The chain carries TRBV27 and TRBJ2-1; 9 bases match TRBD1. The CDR3 sequence is 15 residues long. Germline values: CDR1 MNHEY, CDR2 SMNVEV (reference sequence). V dropped 5 bases and J dropped 7; count of bases not matched to a gene: 9. The CDR3 is CASSPGTGKGNEQFF. CDR3 nucleotide sequence: TGTGCCAGCAGTCCCGGGACAGGGAAGGGGAATGAGCAGTTCTTC.

This chain joins TRBV6-5 and TRBJ2-1; no reliable D call. Germline CDR1 reads MNHEY; CDR2 reads SVGAGI. V was pared by 2 bases and J by 10 bases, with 12 bases between. There are 13 residues in the CDR3. The CDR3: CASSYAGLSEQFF. DNA of the CDR3: TGTGCCAGCAGTTACGCCGGCCTCTCGGAGCAGTTCTTC.

This clone was observed once. V usage is TRBV6-1 and J usage is TRBJ2-7; D may be TRBD1 (5 bases). Germline CDR1 reads MNHNS; CDR2 reads SASEGT. CDR3 length: 13 residues. V lost 3 bases, J lost 5 bases, and 11 bases lay in between. The CDR3 DNA reads as TGTGCCAGCAGTGACAGGGCCCCAAACGAGCAGTACTTC. This sequence encodes CASSDRAPNEQYF.

The chain has TRBV18 and TRBJ2-7; the match to TRBD1 covers 11 bases. Germline V CDR1 and CDR2: KGHSH, LQKENI. The CDR3 runs 14 residues. J gave up 3 bases and V 3 bases, and 1 base lay outside the gene matches. The CDR3 region has the DNA TGTGCCAGCTCACCCGGGACAGGGGGCTACGAGCAGTACTTC. This codes for CASSPGTGGYEQYF.

This sequence joins TRBV28 and TRBJ1-1, with D possibly being TRBD1 (5 bases). Trimming removed 6 bases from V and 6 bases from J, with 20 bases in between. CDR1 and CDR2 from the germline V gene are MDHEN and SYDVKM. The CDR3 length is 15 residues. In nucleotides, the CDR3 is TGTGCCAGCAGCCCCTACGGGGCGGGTATTTCTGAAGCTTTCTTT. Protein sequence: CASSPYGAGISEAFF.

V usage is TRBV4-3 and J usage is TRBJ1-1; the match to TRBD1 covers 9 bases. CDR1 and CDR2 (germline): LGHNA, YSLEER. After removal of 8 bases from V and 8 bases from J, the junction contained 12 bases not matched to a gene. CDR3 length: 14 residues. Here the CDR3 reads CASAQETGGLEAFF. CDR3 coding DNA: TGCGCCAGCGCTCAGGAGACAGGGGGATTAGAAGCTTTCTTT.

The chain carries TRBV12-3 or TRBV12-4 and TRBJ2-3; a possible D gene is TRBD2 (5 bases). The CDR3 runs to 13 residues. V lost 6 bases and J lost 6, with 13 bases in between. CDR3 nucleotide sequence: TGTGCCAGCAGCTTCACTAGGGATGATACGCAGTATTTT. Amino acids: CASSFTRDDTQYF.

The V gene is TRBV30, the J gene TRBJ2-1; 12 positions match TRBD2. The germline V gene has CDR1 GTSNPN and CDR2 SVGIG (reference sequence). J gave up 9 bases and V 2 bases, and 17 bases lay outside the gene matches. The length of the CDR3 is 18 residues. CDR3 DNA sequence: TGTGCCTGGAGTAGGTCTAGCGGGAGGGCCGGGCTTTGGGGTGAGCAGTTCTTC. Its translation: CAWSRSSGRAGLWGEQFF.

The chain is built from TRBV7-3 and TRBJ1-2, with 9 bases that match TRBD1. This CDR3 region has 14 residues. Germline CDR1 SGHTA, CDR2 FQGTGA. V lost 2 bases and J lost 5; bases outside the gene matches: 3. CDR3 nucleotide sequence: TGTGCCAGCAGCTTAGGGGGACAGGGATATGGCTACACCTTC. This translates into CASSLGGQGYGYTF. Using reference TRBV7-3 and TRBJ1-2 for the parts outside the CDR3, the full variable domain is GAGVSQTPSNKVTEKGKYVELRCDPISGHTALYWYRQSLGQGPEFLIYFQGTGAADDSGLPNDRFFAVRPEGSVSTLKIQRTERGDSAVYLCASSLGGQGYGYTFGSGTRLTVV.

This chain uses TRBV6-4 with TRBJ2-1; TRBD1 or TRBD2 may be the D gene (6 bases each). Per the germline V gene, CDR1 is MRHNA and CDR2 is SNTAGT. This CDR3 has 14 amino acids. The V end lost 4 bases, the J end lost 6 bases, and 13 bases lay between the germline ends. The DNA of the CDR3 is TGTGCCAGCAGTGGTGTCTGGGGGGCCAATGAGCAGTTCTTC. Translated, it gives CASSGVWGANEQFF.

The chain combines TRBV7-3 with TRBJ1-1; 7 bases map to TRBD1. V shed 1 base, J shed 10 bases, and the junction held 3 bases outside the gene matches. Looked up from germline, CDR1 is SGHTA and CDR2 is FQGTGA. This CDR3 has 12 amino acids. DNA for the CDR3: TGTGCCAGCAGCTTAATGAGGGGGCCAGCTTTCTTT. Translating it yields CASSLMRGPAFF.

The chain uses TRBV11-2 and TRBJ1-2; D might be TRBD1 (5 bases). Trimming took 2 bases from V and 0 from J, leaving 7 bases between them. This CDR3 has 14 amino acids. Germline V CDR1 and CDR2: SGHAT, FQNNGV. CDR3 sequence (DNA): TGTGCCAGCAGCTTATCAGGGCCTAACTATGGCTACACCTTC. Its protein product is CASSLSGPNYGYTF.

V and J are TRBV3-1 (or the pseudogene TRBV3-2) and TRBJ2-6, with 7 bases identical to TRBD1. The CDR3 loop spans 22 amino acids. J gave up 2 bases and V 4 bases, and 23 bases lay outside the gene matches. The germline gives CDR1 LGHDT, CDR2 YNNKEL (reference sequence). This chain's CDR3 is CASSLPNLDRSSVVTGANVLTF. CDR3 DNA: TGTGCCAGCAGCCTCCCCAATCTGGACAGGTCTTCGGTAGTGACTGGGGCCAACGTCCTGACTTTC.

The chain has TRBV2 and TRBJ1-5, with D perhaps TRBD1 (5 bases). V lost 8 bases to trimming and J lost 4 bases, with 12 bases between them. This CDR3 region has 13 residues. From germline, CDR1 is SNHLY and CDR2 FYNNEI. The DNA for the CDR3 is TGTGCCAGCGGGGGGGTAGGGAATCAGCCCCAGCATTTT. Translating gives CASGGVGNQPQHF.